The sequence of this T cell receptor beta chain was determined in a study of technical replicates of blood from a few donors. The assay was immunoSEQ multiplex PCR, and TCRdb's table has in-frame clones only and misses some. The sample contains 80,000 or so clones, under 99% of which appear only once. The CDR3 contains 13 residues. Germline assignment: CDR1 ENHRY and CDR2 SYGVKD. V dropped 8 bases and J dropped 4; count of bases not matched to a gene: 5. The clonotype comes from a human donor in good health. The genes are TRBV10-3 and TRBJ2-3, with 8 bases lining up with TRBD2. What was sequenced was T cells isolated from PBMCs. The CDR3 spells CAIGSAGADTQYF. The CDR3 DNA reads as TGTGCCATCGGATCAGCGGGAGCAGATACGCAGTATTTT.